Presented here are 19 T cell receptor beta chains from one specimen sequenced in a study of human T cells and chemical hapten exposure. The time point here: patch test 2, 6 weeks after DPC sensitization. Treatment described: therapeutic diphenylcyclopropenone sensitization with weekly scalp DPC. TCRdb ran MiXCR on the RACE reads and lists one entry per CDR3 protein. The repertoire holds over 85,000 distinct CDR3 sequences, with about 9% as singletons. This sample comprised whole blood, obtained in connection with sensitization to the hapten diphenylcyclopropenone (DPC). These receptors were obtained from a woman in her forties with alopecia areata. Some clones in this sample may be carry-over from other donors' samples.

This clonotype came up a few times. Mismatch with germline at one junction end may stem from a read error. CDR3 coding DNA: TGTGCTAGCAGCTTGGGACTAGCGTTGGAGACCCAGTACTTC. Its protein product is CASSLGLALETQYF. V gene TRBV7-7 combines with J gene TRBJ2-5; 10 bases are shared with TRBD2. Germline V gives CDR1 SSHAT, CDR2 FNYEAQ (reference sequence). The CDR3 consists of 14 residues.

Only a few counts were recorded for this clonotype. This chain uses TRBV5-8 with TRBJ2-5, with D perhaps being TRBD1 or TRBD2 (7 bases each). This CDR3 has 13 residues. Per germline, CDR1 SGHTS and CDR2 YDEGEE. The V and J ends lost 4 bases and 4 bases respectively, with 11 bases between them. CDR3 loop: CASSQGGVETQYF. DNA of the CDR3: TGTGCCAGCAGCCAGGGGGGGGTAGAGACCCAGTACTTC.

This clonotype occurred many times. The chain combines TRBV7-9 with TRBJ1-4; D unclear. The germline V gene has CDR1 SEHNR and CDR2 FQNEAQ (reference sequence). Trimming shortened V by 3 bases and J by 13 bases, and 12 bases separated the two germline ends. The CDR3 extends over 12 amino acids. The CDR3 protein is CASSFWGGRLFF. The CDR3 coding sequence is TGTGCCAGCAGCTTTTGGGGAGGAAGACTGTTTTTT.

This chain uses TRBV11-2 with TRBJ2-1; D is possibly TRBD1 or TRBD2 (5 bases each). Germline lookup yields CDR1 SGHAT and CDR2 FQNNGV. Between the trimmed V and J ends, which lost 3 bases and 12 bases, there was a span of 9 bases. This CDR3 has 11 amino acids. CDR3 nucleotide sequence: TGTGCCAGCAGCTTGGGACCTTCGCAGTTCTTC. Translating gives CASSLGPSQFF.

V is TRBV27 and J is TRBJ2-2; tentatively, D is TRBD1 (5 bases). CDR1 is MNHEY, CDR2 SMNVEV, per germline (reference sequence). This CDR3 contains 14 residues. Trimming took 6 bases from V and 6 from J, leaving 14 bases between them. The CDR3 reads CASSPSGIPGELFF. The CDR3 DNA reads TGTGCCAGCAGCCCCTCAGGGATACCCGGGGAGCTGTTTTTT.

This clonotype was seen a few times. The chain is built from TRBV12-3 or TRBV12-4 and TRBJ2-5, with D unresolved. Trimming took 1 base from V and 1 from J, leaving 7 bases between them. CDR3 size: 14 residues. The CDR3 nucleotides are TGTGCCAGCAGTTTAGGGGCAGCCCAAGAGACCCAGTACTTC. This translates into CASSLGAAQETQYF.

The chain employs TRBV18 and TRBJ1-3; D is unclear. The V gene's germline CDR1 is KGHSH and CDR2 LQKENI. This CDR3 is 14 amino acids long. Trimming shortened V by 2 bases and J by 3 bases, and 8 bases separated the two germline ends. The CDR3 loop reads CASSPAGNGNTIYF. As DNA, the CDR3 is TGTGCCAGCTCACCAGCGGGAAATGGAAACACCATATATTTT.

This clonotype has at least ten counts. The genes are TRBV7-9 and TRBJ2-1; TRBD2 is a possible D gene (5 bases). This CDR3 contains 13 residues. The V gene's germline CDR1 is SEHNR and CDR2 FQNEAQ (reference sequence). Trimming removed 2 bases from V and 6 bases from J, with 8 bases in between. CDR3 nucleotides: TGTGCCAGCAGCTTAACCGGGGTCAATGAGCAGTTCTTC. Protein sequence: CASSLTGVNEQFF.

The DNA of the CDR3 is TGCGCCAGCAGCGAACCCACAGGGGGCGAGCAGTACTTC. Translation gives CASSEPTGGEQYF. This chain links TRBV5-1 with TRBJ2-7, with TRBD1 matching 8 bases. Germline V gene data show CDR1 as SGHRS and CDR2 as YFSETQ. The CDR3 extends over 13 amino acids. J gave up 6 bases and V 4 bases, and 6 bases lay outside the gene matches.

The chain is built from TRBV28 and TRBJ1-1, with 7 positions matching TRBD1. With V trimmed by 3 bases and J by 4 bases, 8 bases remained unmatched. CDR3 length: 15 amino acids. CDR1 and CDR2 (germline): MDHEN, SYDVKM. CDR3 in amino acids: CASSFYGQGGTEAFF. The CDR3 DNA reads as TGTGCCAGCAGTTTTTACGGCCAGGGGGGCACTGAAGCTTTCTTT.

This clonotype was seen more than once but under ten times. This chain joins TRBV7-6 and TRBJ2-3; 11 nucleotides agree with TRBD2. The CDR3 extends over 16 amino acids. V lost 3 bases to trimming and J lost 0 bases; unmatched junction nucleotides: 2. The germline V gene has CDR1 SGHVS and CDR2 FNYEAQ. CDR3 nucleotides: TGTGCCAGCAGCTTGGTAGCGGGAGGGAGCACAGATACGCAGTATTTT. Protein product: CASSLVAGGSTDTQYF. The full variable domain, in which reference TRBV7-6 and TRBJ2-3 provide the parts outside the CDR3, is GAGVSQSPRYKVTKRGQDVALRCDPISGHVSLYWYRQALGQGPEFLTYFNYEAQQDKSGLPNDRFSAERPEGSISTLTIQRTEQRDSAMYRCASSLVAGGSTDTQYFGPGTRLTVL.

A few counts support this clonotype. The chain couples TRBV5-1 to TRBJ2-1, with 9 bases lining up with TRBD2. CDR3 length: 16 residues. J gave up 7 bases and V 4 bases, and 12 bases lay outside the gene matches. The V gene's germline CDR1 is SGHRS and CDR2 YFSETQ. CDR3 bases: TGCGCCAGCAGCGTGACTAGCGGCATAAGTGGGAATGAGCAGTTCTTC. Amino acid sequence: CASSVTSGISGNEQFF.

Many counts were recorded for this clonotype. The gene calls are TRBV20-1 and TRBJ2-7; D ambiguous. The CDR3 covers 13 residues. V dropped 0 bases and J dropped 0 bases, with 6 bases sitting between them. Germline values: CDR1 DFQATT, CDR2 SNEGSKA (reference sequence). The DNA of the CDR3 is TGCAGTGCTAGAGAGGCTGGCTCCTACGAGCAGTACTTC. It codes for CSAREAGSYEQYF.

The gene calls are TRBV2 and TRBJ2-7; perhaps TRBD1 as D (5 bases). Trimming stripped 3 bases from V and 5 bases from J, with 11 bases between. This CDR3 is built from 13 residues. CDR1 and CDR2 from the germline V gene are SNHLY and FYNNEI. The CDR3 DNA reads TGTGCCAGCAGTGACCAGGGCGTTAACGAGCAGTACTTC. This translates into CASSDQGVNEQYF.

This clonotype was counted many times. CDR3 protein: CASSLGSTNEKLFF. CDR3 in DNA: TGTGCCAGCAGTTTAGGGTCGACTAATGAAAAACTGTTTTTT. The rearrangement joins TRBV28 to TRBJ1-4; D gene unclear. The germline CDR1 and CDR2 sequences are MDHEN and SYDVKM. The CDR3 consists of 14 residues. V was clipped by 2 bases and J by 2 bases, with 6 bases between them.

This clonotype was seen ten or more times. V is TRBV29-1 and J is TRBJ2-1; 8 nucleotides agree with TRBD1. With V trimmed by 6 bases and J by 9 bases, 13 bases remained unmatched. The CDR3 is 14 residues long. Germline loops: CDR1 SQVTM, CDR2 ANQGSEA. DNA of the CDR3: TGCAGCGTGGACCCCGACAGGGGTTGGGGTGAGCAGTTCTTC. Amino acids: CSVDPDRGWGEQFF.

The chain joins TRBV27 to TRBJ2-7; D remains unclear. The length of the CDR3 is 13 residues. V lost 1 base and J lost 5, with 9 bases in between. The germline CDR1 and CDR2 sequences are MNHEY and SMNVEV (reference sequence). CDR3 region: CASSLLGSHEQYF. As DNA, the CDR3 is TGTGCCAGCAGTTTATTGGGGTCACACGAGCAGTACTTC.

The chain couples TRBV29-1 to TRBJ2-3; 7 positions match TRBD2. The CDR3 sequence is 12 residues long. Germline V gene sequence: CDR1 SQVTM, CDR2 ANQGSEA. The CDR3 reads CSGGGATDTQYF. DNA of the CDR3: TGCAGTGGGGGGGGTGCCACAGATACGCAGTATTTT.

This clonotype was seen many times. The chain links TRBV11-1 to TRBJ1-1, with 7 nucleotides matching TRBD1. This CDR3 comprises 15 residues. V lost 6 bases and J lost 0; bases outside the gene matches: 7. CDR1 and CDR2 (germline): SGHAT, FQDESV (reference sequence). The CDR3 protein is CASRLRTGMNTEAFF. The DNA of the CDR3 is TGTGCCAGCAGGCTTCGGACAGGCATGAACACTGAAGCTTTCTTT.